These 27 T cell receptor beta chains share one sample of origin, sequenced in a study of Ad26.COV2.S vaccination and SARS-CoV-2 variants. Profiling relied on immunoSEQ multiplex PCR, and the TCRdb table lists in-frame clones only, not all of them. The sample gives about 94,000 clones, 82% of which show up once; about 16% is in the top ten. This material consisted of peripheral blood, taken after recovery from COVID-19. Receptors were obtained from a human donor who had recovered from COVID-19.

The chain is built from TRBV29-1 and TRBJ1-2; D gene ambiguous. Germline V gene lookup returns CDR1 SQVTM and CDR2 ANQGSEA. The CDR3 length is 13 residues. Trimming stripped 7 bases from V and 4 bases from J, with 16 bases between. This CDR3 reads CSASGLWRYGYTF. CDR3 in DNA: TGCAGCGCCTCTGGCCTCTGGCGCTATGGCTACACCTTC.

CDR3 DNA sequence: TGCGCCAGCAGTAAGCCCGACCCTTCCTACGAGCAGTACTTC. It is translated as CASSKPDPSYEQYF. The V and J genes are TRBV23-1 and TRBJ2-7; D remains unclear. TRBV23-1 is known as an ORF, though its function is uncertain. Trimming removed 5 bases at V and 1 base at J, with 12 bases between. CDR3 size: 14 residues.

This rearrangement joins TRBV15 to TRBJ2-7; the match to TRBD2 covers 8 bases. Germline V gene data show CDR1 as LNHNV and CDR2 as YYDKDF (reference sequence). Trimming cost V 8 bases and J 2 bases; bases outside gene matches: 8. The CDR3 contains 14 residues. CDR3 loop: CATSGGGLTYEQYF. In DNA, the CDR3 is TGTGCCACCTCCGGCGGGGGGTTAACCTACGAGCAGTACTTC.

J is TRBJ1-5 and V is TRBV28; possible D gene TRBD1, 5 bases. V dropped 3 bases and J dropped 2 bases, with 17 bases sitting between them. The CDR3 contains 17 residues. The V gene's germline CDR1 is MDHEN and CDR2 SYDVKM. The CDR3: CASSFKAGIGGNQPQHF. The CDR3 nucleotides read TGTGCCAGCAGTTTCAAGGCAGGGATCGGGGGCAATCAGCCCCAGCATTTT.

The V call is TRBV5-4, the J call TRBJ2-3; D perhaps matches TRBD1 (5 bases). Between the trimmed V and J ends, which lost 4 bases and 3 bases, there was a span of 15 bases. The CDR3 has 15 amino acids. CDR1 is SGHNT and CDR2 is YYREEE in the germline V gene (reference sequence). The CDR3 loop reads CASSADNTGTDTQYF. The DNA of the CDR3 is TGTGCCAGCAGCGCGGACAATACAGGTACAGATACGCAGTATTTT.

J is TRBJ1-5 and V is TRBV19; D not certain. V shed 3 bases and J shed 4 bases, with 10 bases lying between them. Germline V CDR1 and CDR2: LNHDA, SQIVND (reference sequence). The CDR3 is made up of 14 amino acids. CDR3 amino acids: CASSIKGYNQPQHF. The CDR3 DNA is TGTGCCAGTAGTATCAAAGGGTATAATCAGCCCCAGCATTTT.

This chain uses TRBV27 with TRBJ2-2, with 8 bases matching TRBD2. The CDR3 totals 12 residues. Germline V gene lookup returns CDR1 MNHEY and CDR2 SMNVEV (reference sequence). Trimming took 10 bases from V and 4 from J; bases not matched to a gene: 2. As DNA, the CDR3 is TGTGCCACGGGGGGGGGCACCGGGGAGCTGTTTTTT. Residues: CATGGGTGELFF.

This sequence joins TRBV24-1 and TRBJ2-7; TRBD1 is a possible D gene (5 bases). V lost 2 bases to trimming and J lost 5 bases, with 12 bases between them. Germline V gives CDR1 KGHDR, CDR2 SFDVKD. CDR3 size: 14 residues. CDR3 protein: CATSDSPGQDEQYF. Written as DNA, the CDR3 is TGTGCCACCAGTGATTCACCTGGACAAGACGAGCAGTACTTC.

The V call is TRBV5-4, the J call TRBJ2-3, with TRBD2 as a possible D gene (5 bases). In germline, CDR1 is SGHNT, CDR2 YYREEE (reference sequence). The CDR3 runs 18 residues. Trimming shortened V by 4 bases and J by 2 bases, and 23 bases separated the two germline ends. CDR3 loop: CASSQDSQVPRDTDTQYF. CDR3 coding DNA: TGTGCCAGCAGCCAAGATTCCCAGGTCCCCCGGGACACAGATACGCAGTATTTT. The full variable domain, its missing parts supplied by reference TRBV5-4 and TRBJ2-3, is ETGVTQSPTHLIKTRGQQVTLRCSSQSGHNTVSWYQQALGQGPQFIFQYYREEENGRGNFPPRFSGLQFPNYSSELNVNALELDDSALYLCASSQDSQVPRDTDTQYFGPGTRLTVL.

The rearrangement joins TRBV18 to TRBJ2-3, with TRBD1 as a possible D gene (5 bases). Between the trimmed V and J ends, which lost 3 bases and 4 bases, there was a span of 11 bases. The germline V gene has CDR1 KGHSH and CDR2 LQKENI. CDR3 length: 14 residues. In DNA, the CDR3 is TGTGCCAGCTCACCGACAGCGAGCCCAGATACGCAGTATTTT. This gives the protein CASSPTASPDTQYF.

The V call is TRBV5-6, the J call TRBJ2-7; D unclear. Trimming left V 0 bases short and J 5 bases short, with 9 bases between. Germline assignment: CDR1 SGHDT and CDR2 YYEEEE. CDR3 length: 13 residues. The CDR3 is CASSLVGRNEQYF. CDR3 bases: TGTGCCAGCAGCTTGGTCGGGCGCAACGAGCAGTACTTC.

CDR3 nucleotide sequence: TGTGCCAGCAGTTTGAATAGGGCCACTGAAGCTTTCTTT. This gives the protein CASSLNRATEAFF. The V gene is TRBV27, the J gene TRBJ1-1; D gene ambiguous. The CDR3 sequence is 13 residues long. The V end was cut by 3 bases, the J end by 4 bases, with 9 bases between. Germline values: CDR1 MNHEY, CDR2 SMNVEV (reference sequence).

The chain combines TRBV21-1 with TRBJ1-2. TRBV21-1 counts as a pseudogene. The CDR3 is made up of 11 amino acids. This CDR3 reads CASSKALRAWF. CDR3 nucleotides: TGTGCCAGCAGCAAAGCGCTCCGGGCGTGGTTC.

The chain has TRBV10-2 and TRBJ2-1; 12 bases fit TRBD2. The germline V gene encodes CDR1 WSHSY and CDR2 SAAADI. The V segment lost 7 bases and the J segment 7 bases; nucleotides outside the gene matches: 5. This CDR3 is built from 14 residues. This chain's CDR3 is CASILAGGVNEQFF. CDR3 DNA: TGCGCCAGCATTCTAGCGGGAGGGGTGAATGAGCAGTTCTTC.

The chain joins TRBV7-8 to TRBJ1-5; 8 nucleotides agree with TRBD1. Trimming cost V 3 bases and J 4 bases; bases outside gene matches: 8. The CDR3 is 16 residues long. CDR1 SGHVS and CDR2 FQNEAQ come from the germline V gene. This chain's CDR3 is CASSFGRGLLNQPQHF. The CDR3 DNA reads as TGTGCCAGCAGCTTCGGCAGGGGGCTACTGAATCAGCCCCAGCATTTT.

The rearrangement links TRBV28 to TRBJ1-6, with a possible D match to TRBD1 (5 bases). Germline V gene sequence: CDR1 MDHEN, CDR2 SYDVKM. The length of the CDR3 is 15 residues. The V and J ends lost 3 bases and 7 bases respectively, with 13 bases between them. CDR3 sequence: CASSFSGLSNSPLHF. In DNA, the CDR3 is TGTGCCAGCAGTTTTTCAGGGTTAAGCAATTCACCCCTCCACTTT.

This chain links TRBV18 with TRBJ2-7; TRBD1 matches at 11 bases. The V and J ends lost 3 bases and 2 bases, in that order; junction bases with no gene match: 9. The CDR3 loop spans 17 amino acids. Germline lookup yields CDR1 KGHSH and CDR2 LQKENI. The CDR3 sequence is CASSPFRDRGAPYEQYF. The CDR3, as DNA: TGTGCCAGCTCACCTTTCCGGGACAGGGGGGCCCCCTACGAGCAGTACTTC. Full variable domain (outside the CDR3, taken from reference TRBV18 and TRBJ2-7): NAGVMQNPRHLVRRRGQEARLRCSPMKGHSHVYWYRQLPEEGLKFMVYLQKENIIDESGMPKERFSAEFPKEGPSILRIQQVVRGDSAAYFCASSPFRDRGAPYEQYFGPGTRLTVT.

The chain links TRBV7-8 to TRBJ1-6; maybe TRBD1 (5 bases). This CDR3 region has 15 residues. V gave up 5 bases and J gave up 5 bases, with 13 bases separating them. Per germline, CDR1 SGHVS and CDR2 FQNEAQ. The CDR3 nucleotides are TGTGCCAGCAGCGACCGGGACGGCCATAATTCACCCCTCCACTTT. The encoded protein is CASSDRDGHNSPLHF.

V is TRBV9 and J is TRBJ2-6; the D is unclear. The CDR3 contains 18 residues. V was shortened by 3 bases and J by 1 base, with 17 bases between the two germline ends. The germline gives CDR1 SGDLS, CDR2 YYNGEE. CDR3 DNA: TGTGCCAGCAGCGGAAGGACCTTGGTCGGTTCTGGGGCCAACGTCCTGACTTTC. Its protein is CASSGRTLVGSGANVLTF. Full variable domain (missing parts from reference TRBV9 and TRBJ2-6): DSGVTQTPKHLITATGQRVTLRCSPRSGDLSVYWYQQSLDQGLQFLIQYYNGEERAKGNILERFSAQQFPDLHSELNLSSLELGDSALYFCASSGRTLVGSGANVLTFGAGSRLTVL.

This chain joins TRBV29-1 and TRBJ2-1, with 11 bases aligning to TRBD2. Trimming took 6 bases from V and 1 from J; bases not matched to a gene: 5. CDR1 and CDR2 from the germline V gene are SQVTM and ANQGSEA. The CDR3 has 15 residues. The chain's CDR3 is CSVEIAGGSYNEQFF. The CDR3 DNA follows: TGCAGCGTCGAGATAGCGGGAGGGTCCTACAATGAGCAGTTCTTC.

The chain is built from TRBV7-8 and TRBJ2-5; possibly TRBD1 or TRBD2 for D (5 bases each). The germline V and J ends were trimmed by 2 bases and 2 bases, with 9 bases remaining between them. CDR3 length: 14 residues. Germline V gives CDR1 SGHVS, CDR2 FQNEAQ. In nucleotides, the CDR3 is TGTGCCAGCAGCTTAATTGGGGGACAAGAGACCCAGTACTTC. Its translation: CASSLIGGQETQYF.

This clone was recorded only once. The same CDR3 also results from other DNA sequences found in this sample. V is TRBV3-1 (or the pseudogene TRBV3-2) and J is TRBJ2-3, with D unresolved. Germline loops: CDR1 LGHDT, CDR2 YNNKEL (reference sequence). V lost 1 base, J lost 0 bases, and 5 bases lay in between. This CDR3 spans 14 amino acids. The chain's CDR3 is CASSQGRSTDTQYF. CDR3 in DNA: TGTGCCAGCAGCCAAGGGCGCAGCACAGATACGCAGTATTTT.

This chain joins TRBV21-1 and TRBJ2-3; the table's D call TRBD2 went unverified against the DNA. TRBV21-1 is assigned pseudogene status. CDR3 length: 14 amino acids. The CDR3, as DNA: TGTGCCAGCAGCAAAGCAAGGAGAGCAGATACGCAGTATTTT. Its protein is CASSKARRADTQYF.

The rearrangement uses TRBV29-1 and TRBJ2-3; D ambiguous. In germline, CDR1 is SQVTM, CDR2 ANQGSEA. V lost 0 bases to trimming and J lost 3 bases, with 19 bases between them. CDR3 size: 17 residues. CDR3 coding DNA: TGCAGCGTTGAAGAGAATCTGCGTGGGGTCAGTACAGATACGCAGTATTTT. Residues: CSVEENLRGVSTDTQYF.

DNA of the CDR3: TGCAGCGTAGTGCTTACAGGGAGCTACACCTTC. This codes for CSVVLTGSYTF. The J gene is TRBJ1-2, the V gene TRBV29-1, with a possible D match to TRBD1 (6 bases). CDR3 length: 11 amino acids. The germline V gene has CDR1 SQVTM and CDR2 ANQGSEA. Trimming left V 6 bases short and J 9 bases short, with 14 bases between.

The rearrangement joins TRBV4-2 to TRBJ2-7, with D hard to call. Looked up from germline, CDR1 is LGHNA and CDR2 is YNFKEQ. The V gene lost 1 base and the J gene lost 1 base, with 8 bases spanning the gap. This CDR3 region has 14 residues. Here the CDR3 DNA reads TGTGCCAGCAGCCAAGGGCCCGGATCCTACGAGCAGTACTTC. Encoded protein: CASSQGPGSYEQYF.

This CDR3 is CASSPGQGEEPQHF. The CDR3, as DNA: TGTGCCAGCAGCCCGGGACAGGGTGAGGAGCCCCAGCATTTT. The rearrangement joins TRBV4-2 to TRBJ1-5; 9 bases align to TRBD1. This CDR3 region has 14 residues. Looked up from germline, CDR1 is LGHNA and CDR2 is YNFKEQ. Trimming removed 4 bases from V and 8 bases from J; junction bases left unmatched: 6.